The clone carrying this TCR beta chain showed up many times. The antigen is unknown. The cDNA was produced through 5'RACE with 10-nucleotide random UMIs. TCRdb reprocessed the 5' RACE reads via MiXCR and lists one record per CDR3 protein. The sample holds approximately 20,000 distinct CDR3 sequences, about 7.5% seen once. This sample was included in a study of neurological immune-mediated disorders. V was cut by 5 bases and J by 0 bases, with 17 bases left in between. There are 16 residues in the CDR3. In germline, CDR1 is SEHNR, CDR2 FQNEAQ (reference sequence). Whole-study results and caveats: None of the CDR3 amino acid sequences found in expanded clones was shared across subjects. This suggests that the TCR-beta repertoires were private in all groups.

The clonotype was recovered from a woman aged 25 to 39 with HTLV-1-associated myelopathy (HAM/TSP). The sample comprised CD8+ T cells from blood. This sequence joins TRBV7-9 and TRBJ2-7; D assignment may be TRBD1 or TRBD2 (6 bases each). This CDR3 reads CASSPQGGWSSYEQYF. CDR3 bases: TGTGCCAGCAGCCCTCAAGGGGGGTGGAGCTCCTACGAGCAGTACTTC. Complete variable domain (other parts from reference TRBV7-9 and TRBJ2-7): DTGVSQNPRHKITKRGQNVTFRCDPISEHNRLYWYRQTLGQGPEFLTYFQNEAQLEKSRLLSDRFSAERPKGSFSTLEIQRTEQGDSAMYLCASSPQGGWSSYEQYFGPGTRLTVT.